These 4 T cell receptor beta chains originate from one sample sequenced in a study of OX40 agonist ivuxolimab in advanced cancers. Measured with immunoSEQ multiplex PCR; TCRdb has only the in-frame clones, and not every one. The sample lists tens of thousands of clones, roughly 87% occurring once. Sequencing used CD4+ or CD8+ T cells sorted from blood, obtained in a trial of the OX40 agonist ivuxolimab. The origin of the receptors is an adult with an advanced solid tumor such as melanoma, head and neck, liver or kidney cancer.

V gene TRBV6-1 combines with J gene TRBJ2-7; 7 positions agree with TRBD2. J was trimmed by 0 bases and V by 10 bases; bases with no gene match: 12. This CDR3 has 15 amino acids. Germline CDR1 is MNHNS and CDR2 is SASEGT. The CDR3 bases are TGTGCCAACAAACTCGGGCGGGAGAGCTCCTACGAGCAGTACTTC. It yields the protein CANKLGRESSYEQYF.

The genes are TRBV11-2 and TRBJ1-1, with no clear D. The V end was cut by 1 base, the J end by 0 bases, with 9 bases between. The CDR3 length is 15 residues. Germline CDR1 reads SGHAT; CDR2 reads FQNNGV. CDR3 residues: CASSLVAGVNTEAFF. In nucleotides, the CDR3 is TGTGCCAGCAGCTTAGTGGCAGGAGTGAACACTGAAGCTTTCTTT.

The V and J genes are TRBV5-1 and TRBJ1-4, with D unresolved. Trimming pared 5 bases from V and 4 bases from J, leaving 15 bases between. This CDR3 has 15 residues. CDR1 is SGHRS and CDR2 is YFSETQ in the germline V gene. CDR3: CASSPQWRINEKLFF. The CDR3 DNA sequence: TGCGCCAGCAGTCCTCAGTGGCGGATTAATGAAAAACTGTTTTTT.

This chain connects TRBV11-2 to TRBJ2-1; 7 bases agree with TRBD2. The CDR3 runs to 15 residues. Germline V lookup: CDR1 SGHAT, CDR2 FQNNGV. The V gene end was trimmed by 6 bases and the J gene end by 0 bases; junction bases not matched to a gene: 5. CDR3 sequence (DNA): TGTGCCAGCAGACCGAGCGGGAACTCCTACAATGAGCAGTTCTTC. Translating it yields CASRPSGNSYNEQFF.